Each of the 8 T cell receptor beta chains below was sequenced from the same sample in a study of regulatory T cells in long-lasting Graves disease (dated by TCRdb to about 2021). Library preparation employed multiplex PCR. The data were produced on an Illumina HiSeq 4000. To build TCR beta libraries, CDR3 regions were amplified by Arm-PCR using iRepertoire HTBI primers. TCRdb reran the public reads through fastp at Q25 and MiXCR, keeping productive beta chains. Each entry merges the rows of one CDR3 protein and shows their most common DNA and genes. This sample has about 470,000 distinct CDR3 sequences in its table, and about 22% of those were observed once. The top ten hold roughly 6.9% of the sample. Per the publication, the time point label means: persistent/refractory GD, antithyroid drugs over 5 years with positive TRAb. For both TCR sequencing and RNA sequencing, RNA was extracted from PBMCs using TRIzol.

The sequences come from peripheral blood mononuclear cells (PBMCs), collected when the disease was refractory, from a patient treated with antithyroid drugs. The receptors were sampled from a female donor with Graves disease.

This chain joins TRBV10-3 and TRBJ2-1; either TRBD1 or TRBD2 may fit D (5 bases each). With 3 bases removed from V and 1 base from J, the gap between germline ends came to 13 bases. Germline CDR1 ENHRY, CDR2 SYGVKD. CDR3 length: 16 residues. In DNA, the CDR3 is TGTGCCATCAGTGACCAAGTGGGGGTTTCCTACAATGAGCAGTTCTTC. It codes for CAISDQVGVSYNEQFF.

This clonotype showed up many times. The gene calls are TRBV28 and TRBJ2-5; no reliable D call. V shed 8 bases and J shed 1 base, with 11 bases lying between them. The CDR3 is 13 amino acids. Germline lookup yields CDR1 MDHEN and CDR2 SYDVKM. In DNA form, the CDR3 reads TGTGCCAGCGAGTCGGGTTCCCAAGAGACCCAGTACTTC. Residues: CASESGSQETQYF.

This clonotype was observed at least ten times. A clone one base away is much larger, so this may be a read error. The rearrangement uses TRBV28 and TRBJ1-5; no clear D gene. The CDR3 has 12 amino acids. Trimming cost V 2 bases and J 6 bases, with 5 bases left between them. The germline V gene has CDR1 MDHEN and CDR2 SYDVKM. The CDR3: CASSLKGQPQHF. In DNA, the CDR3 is TGTGCCAGCAGTTTAAAGGGTCAGCCCCAGCATTTT. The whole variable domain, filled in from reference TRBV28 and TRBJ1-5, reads DVKVTQSSRYLVKRTGEKVFLECVQDMDHENMFWYRQDPGLGLRLIYFSYDVKMKEKGDIPEGYSVSREKKERFSLILESASTNQTSMYLCASSLKGQPQHFGDGTRLSIL.

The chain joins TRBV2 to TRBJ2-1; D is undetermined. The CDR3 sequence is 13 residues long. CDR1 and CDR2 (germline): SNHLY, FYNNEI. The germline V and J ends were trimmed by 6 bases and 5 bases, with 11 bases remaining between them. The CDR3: CASRVGRDNEQFF. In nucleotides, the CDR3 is TGTGCCAGCAGGGTCGGACGGGACAATGAGCAGTTCTTC. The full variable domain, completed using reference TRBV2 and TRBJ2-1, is EPEVTQTPSHQVTQMGQEVILRCVPISNHLYFYWYRQILGQKVEFLVSFYNNEISEKSEIFDDQFSVERPDGSNFTLKIRSTKLEDSAMYFCASRVGRDNEQFFGPGTRLTVL.

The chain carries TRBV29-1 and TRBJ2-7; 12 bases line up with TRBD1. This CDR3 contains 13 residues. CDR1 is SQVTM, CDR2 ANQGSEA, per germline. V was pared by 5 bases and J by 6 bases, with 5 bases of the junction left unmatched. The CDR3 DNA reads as TGCAGCGTTCCCGGGACAGGGGGCATCGAGCAGTACTTC. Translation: CSVPGTGGIEQYF.

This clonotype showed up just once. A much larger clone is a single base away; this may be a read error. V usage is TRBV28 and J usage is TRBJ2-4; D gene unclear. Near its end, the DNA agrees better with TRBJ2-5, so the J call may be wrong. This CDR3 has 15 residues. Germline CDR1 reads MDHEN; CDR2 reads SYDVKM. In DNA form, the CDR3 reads TGTGCCAGCGGCTTCATACGAGAGGCCGGTGAGACCCAGTACTTC. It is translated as CASGFIREAGETQYF.

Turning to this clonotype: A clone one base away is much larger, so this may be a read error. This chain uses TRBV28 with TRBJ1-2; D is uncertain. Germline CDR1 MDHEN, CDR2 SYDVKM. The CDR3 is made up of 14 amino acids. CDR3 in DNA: TGTGCCAGCAGTCCCGCCGGGTCCTACTATGGCGACACCTTC. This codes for CASSPAGSYYGDTF.

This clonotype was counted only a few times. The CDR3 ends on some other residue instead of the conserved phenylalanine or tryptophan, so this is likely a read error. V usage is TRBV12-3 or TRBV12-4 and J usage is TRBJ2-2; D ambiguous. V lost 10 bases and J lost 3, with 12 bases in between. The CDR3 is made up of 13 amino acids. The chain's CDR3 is CATKGTHTGELFS. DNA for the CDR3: TGTGCCACCAAGGGAACGCACACCGGGGAGCTGTTTTCT.